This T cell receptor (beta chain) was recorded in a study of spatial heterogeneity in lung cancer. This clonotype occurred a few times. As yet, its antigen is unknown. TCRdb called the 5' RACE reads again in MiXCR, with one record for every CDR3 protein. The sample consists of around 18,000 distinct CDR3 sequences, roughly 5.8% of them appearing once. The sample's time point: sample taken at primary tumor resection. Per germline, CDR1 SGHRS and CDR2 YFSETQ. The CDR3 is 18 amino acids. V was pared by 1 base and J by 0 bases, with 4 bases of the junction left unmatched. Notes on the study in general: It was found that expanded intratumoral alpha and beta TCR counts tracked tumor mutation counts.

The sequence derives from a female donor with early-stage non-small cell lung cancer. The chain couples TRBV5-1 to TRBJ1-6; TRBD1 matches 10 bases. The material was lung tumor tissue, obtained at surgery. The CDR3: CASSLRGQGSSYNSPLHF. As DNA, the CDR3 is TGCGCCAGCAGCTTGCGGGGACAGGGGAGCTCCTATAATTCACCCCTCCACTTT.